These 13 T cell receptor beta chains were all obtained from the same sample, sequenced in a study of CD8 T cells in Susac syndrome. RNA amounts of about 0.5 to 1 ug underwent reverse transcription with random hexamers. TCRdb ran MiXCR on the immunoSEQ multiplex PCR reads and lists one entry per CDR3 protein. The repertoire consists of a few hundred thousand distinct CDR3 sequences, with about 96% occurring once and the leading ten covering around 0.099%. The specimen was CD4+ T cells from PBMCs. The source of these receptors is a human donor with multiple sclerosis.

V gene TRBV5-6 combines with J gene TRBJ1-1; no firm D call. Germline CDR1 reads SGHDT; CDR2 reads YYEEEE. This CDR3 has 12 amino acids. V lost 1 base and J lost 7, with 8 bases in between. The CDR3 here is CASSLMSREAFF. The CDR3 region has the DNA TGTGCCAGCAGCTTGATGTCCCGTGAAGCTTTCTTT.

This rearrangement joins TRBV29-1 to TRBJ1-1; 7 bases map to TRBD1. V was clipped by 6 bases and J by 1 base; unmatched bases: 5. This CDR3 has 13 residues. Germline V CDR1 and CDR2: SQVTM, ANQGSEA. CDR3 coding DNA: TGCAGCGTGGCCGGGACAGAGAACACTGAAGCTTTCTTT. Translating gives CSVAGTENTEAFF.

V and J are TRBV12-3 or TRBV12-4 and TRBJ1-2; no clear D. This CDR3 has 13 residues. V was pared by 8 bases and J by 0 bases, with 10 bases between. CDR3 DNA sequence: TGTGCCAGCGGTTGGGGAGCTAACTATGGCTACACCTTC. Protein sequence: CASGWGANYGYTF.

The rearrangement joins TRBV29-1 to TRBJ2-7; 7 positions agree with TRBD2. Germline V gene lookup returns CDR1 SQVTM and CDR2 ANQGSEA. J gave up 6 bases and V 3 bases, and 5 bases lay outside the gene matches. The CDR3 runs to 12 residues. In nucleotides, the CDR3 is TGCAGCGTTGAGGGGGGAGGGCGCGAGCAGTACTTC. Amino acid sequence: CSVEGGGREQYF.

This clonotype came up once. The rearrangement joins TRBV3-1 to TRBJ1-1; D gene uncertain. Trimming left V 1 base short and J 0 bases short, with 12 bases between. The CDR3 sequence is 16 residues long. CDR1 and CDR2 (germline): LGHDT, YNNKEL (reference sequence). The DNA of the CDR3 is TGTGCCAGCAGCCAAGGGCCGGGGAAGTTGAACACTGAAGCTTTCTTT. Protein sequence: CASSQGPGKLNTEAFF.

The rearrangement uses TRBV5-1 and TRBJ2-1, with a weak D call TRBD1 (6 bases). CDR1 is SGHRS, CDR2 YFSETQ, per germline. CDR3 length equals 14 residues. V was pared by 1 base and J by 3 bases, with 8 bases between. CDR3 nucleotide sequence: TGCGCCAGCAGCTTGCAGGACAGCTACAATGAGCAGTTCTTC. This sequence encodes CASSLQDSYNEQFF. The whole variable domain, remainder taken from reference TRBV5-1 and TRBJ2-1, is KAGVTQTPRYLIKTRGQQVTLSCSPISGHRSVSWYQQTPGQGLQFLFEYFSETQRNKGNFPGRFSGRQFSNSRSEMNVSTLELGDSALYLCASSLQDSYNEQFFGPGTRLTVL.

The chain joins TRBV7-2 to TRBJ2-7; D may be TRBD1 or TRBD2 (7 bases each). The V gene lost 7 bases and the J gene lost 8 bases, with 15 bases spanning the gap. CDR1 and CDR2 (germline): SGHTA, FQGNSA. The CDR3 consists of 12 residues. The CDR3 loop reads CASTRGGEKQYF. DNA for the CDR3: TGTGCCAGCACCAGGGGGGGGGAAAAGCAGTACTTC.

The V gene is TRBV3-1, the J gene TRBJ1-2; the match to TRBD1 covers 7 bases. The CDR3 runs 14 residues. V gave up 4 bases and J gave up 7 bases; unmatched junction bases: 9. CDR1 and CDR2 from the germline V gene are LGHDT and YNNKEL (reference sequence). The CDR3 region is CASSPNWDSPGYTF. For the CDR3, the DNA is TGTGCCAGCAGCCCCAACTGGGACAGCCCTGGCTACACCTTC.

The chain carries TRBV5-1 and TRBJ2-6; TRBD1 aligns across 9 bases. This CDR3 contains 17 residues. The V gene's germline CDR1 is SGHRS and CDR2 YFSETQ. V lost 4 bases, J lost 3 bases, and 8 bases stayed unmatched. The CDR3 sequence is CASSHRDRAFGANVLTF. CDR3 sequence (DNA): TGCGCCAGCAGCCACCGGGACAGGGCCTTTGGGGCCAACGTCCTGACTTTC.

The chain recombines TRBV12-3 or TRBV12-4 with TRBJ1-1; no definite D call. V lost 3 bases to trimming and J lost 6 bases, with 8 bases between them. The CDR3 is made up of 12 amino acids. The CDR3 reads CASSFFGPEAFF. The DNA of the CDR3 is TGTGCCAGCAGTTTTTTTGGGCCTGAAGCTTTCTTT.

The chain carries TRBV9 and TRBJ2-7, with a weak D call TRBD1 (6 bases). From germline, CDR1 is SGDLS and CDR2 YYNGEE. Deletions cut 2 bases from V and 2 bases from J, with 11 bases between. CDR3 length equals 14 residues. CDR3 nucleotides: TGTGCCAGCAGCGTCGGGACATTCGCCTACGAGCAGTACTTC. It encodes CASSVGTFAYEQYF.

The chain links TRBV9 to TRBJ2-1, with D uncertain. The germline V gene has CDR1 SGDLS and CDR2 YYNGEE. The CDR3 covers 15 residues. Trimming stripped 2 bases from V and 5 bases from J, with 14 bases between. The CDR3 nucleotides read TGTGCCAGCAGCGTCCTACCGGGTGAAAACAATGAGCAGTTCTTC. It translates to CASSVLPGENNEQFF. Drawing the rest from reference TRBV9 and TRBJ2-1, the complete variable domain is DSGVTQTPKHLITATGQRVTLRCSPRSGDLSVYWYQQSLDQGLQFLIQYYNGEERAKGNILERFSAQQFPDLHSELNLSSLELGDSALYFCASSVLPGENNEQFFGPGTRLTVL.

The V call is TRBV11-2, the J call TRBJ1-2, with D unresolved. The CDR3 extends over 15 amino acids. From germline, CDR1 is SGHAT and CDR2 FQNNGV. V lost 5 bases to trimming and J lost 4 bases, with 17 bases between them. The CDR3 here is CASSVGPGRAYGYTF. CDR3 coding DNA: TGTGCCAGCAGCGTAGGACCGGGGAGGGCCTATGGCTACACCTTC.